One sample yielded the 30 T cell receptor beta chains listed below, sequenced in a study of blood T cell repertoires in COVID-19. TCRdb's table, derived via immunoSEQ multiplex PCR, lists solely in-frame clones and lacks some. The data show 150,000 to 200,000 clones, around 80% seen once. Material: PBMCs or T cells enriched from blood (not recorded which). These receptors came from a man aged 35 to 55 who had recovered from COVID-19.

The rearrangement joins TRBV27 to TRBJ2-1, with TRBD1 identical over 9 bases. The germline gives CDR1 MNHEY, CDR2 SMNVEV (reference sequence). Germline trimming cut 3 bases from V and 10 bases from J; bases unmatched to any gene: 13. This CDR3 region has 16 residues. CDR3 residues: CASSFYLTGGPVEQFF. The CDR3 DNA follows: TGTGCCAGCAGTTTCTATCTCACAGGGGGCCCAGTGGAGCAGTTCTTC.

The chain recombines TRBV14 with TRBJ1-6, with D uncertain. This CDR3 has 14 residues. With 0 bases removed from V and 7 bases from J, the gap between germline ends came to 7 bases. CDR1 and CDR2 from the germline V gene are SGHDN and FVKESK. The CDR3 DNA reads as TGTGCCAGCAGCCAAGAAAGGCGGAATTCACCCCTCCACTTT. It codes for CASSQERRNSPLHF.

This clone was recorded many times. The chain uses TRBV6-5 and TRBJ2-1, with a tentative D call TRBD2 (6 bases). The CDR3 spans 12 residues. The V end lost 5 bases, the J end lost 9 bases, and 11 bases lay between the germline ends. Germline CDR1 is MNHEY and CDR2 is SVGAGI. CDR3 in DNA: TGTGCCAGCAGTCCCCTAGCGACTGAGCAGTTCTTC. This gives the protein CASSPLATEQFF.

The CDR3 sequence is CASSLFYNSPLHF. Written as DNA, the CDR3 is TGTGCCAGCAGTCTATTCTATAATTCACCCCTCCACTTT. J is TRBJ1-6 and V is TRBV5-4; D is unresolved. Germline V gene data show CDR1 as SGHNT and CDR2 as YYREEE (reference sequence). V shed 5 bases and J shed 3 bases, with 6 bases lying between them. The CDR3 is made up of 13 amino acids.

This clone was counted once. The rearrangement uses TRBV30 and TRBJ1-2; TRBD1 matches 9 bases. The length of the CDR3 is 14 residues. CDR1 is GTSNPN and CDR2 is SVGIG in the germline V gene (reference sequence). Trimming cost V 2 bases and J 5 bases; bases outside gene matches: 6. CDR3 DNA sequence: TGTGCCTGGAGTCCCACAGGGGGCGGGTATGGCTACACCTTC. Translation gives CAWSPTGGGYGYTF. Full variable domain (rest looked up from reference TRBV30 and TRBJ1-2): SQTIHQWPATLVQPVGSPLSLECTVEGTSNPNLYWYRQAAGRGLQLLFYSVGIGQISSEVPQNLSASRPQDRQFILSSKKLLLSDSGFYLCAWSPTGGGYGYTFGSGTRLTVV.

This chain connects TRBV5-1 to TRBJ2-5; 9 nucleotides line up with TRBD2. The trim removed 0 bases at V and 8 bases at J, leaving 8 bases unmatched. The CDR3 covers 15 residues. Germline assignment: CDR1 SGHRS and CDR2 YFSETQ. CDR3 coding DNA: TGCGCCAGCAGCTTGGAAGCGGGGGGTCCAGAAACCCAGTACTTC. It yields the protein CASSLEAGGPETQYF.

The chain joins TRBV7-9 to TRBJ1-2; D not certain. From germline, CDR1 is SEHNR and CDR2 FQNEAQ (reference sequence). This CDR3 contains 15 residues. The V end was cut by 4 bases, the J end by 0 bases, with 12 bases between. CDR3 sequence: CASSSSSGSNYGYTF. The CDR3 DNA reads TGTGCCAGCAGCTCCTCCTCGGGATCTAACTATGGCTACACCTTC.

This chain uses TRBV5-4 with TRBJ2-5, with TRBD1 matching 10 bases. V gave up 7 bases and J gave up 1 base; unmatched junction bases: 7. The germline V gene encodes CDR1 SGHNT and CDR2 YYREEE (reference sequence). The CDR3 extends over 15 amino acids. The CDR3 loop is CASGMTGGPQETQYF. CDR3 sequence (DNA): TGTGCCAGCGGGATGACAGGGGGCCCCCAAGAGACCCAGTACTTC.

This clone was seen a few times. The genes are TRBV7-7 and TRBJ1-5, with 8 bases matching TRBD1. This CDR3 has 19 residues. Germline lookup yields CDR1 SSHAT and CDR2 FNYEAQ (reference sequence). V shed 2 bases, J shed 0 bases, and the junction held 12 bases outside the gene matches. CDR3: CASSLSSRGPPYSNQPQHF. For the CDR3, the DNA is TGTGCCAGCAGCTTAAGTTCCAGGGGGCCGCCTTATAGCAATCAGCCCCAGCATTTT.

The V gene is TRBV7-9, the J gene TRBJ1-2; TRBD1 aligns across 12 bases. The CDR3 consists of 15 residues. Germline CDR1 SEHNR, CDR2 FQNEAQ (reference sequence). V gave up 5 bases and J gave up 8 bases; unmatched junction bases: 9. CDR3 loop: CASSDPGQGAIGYTF. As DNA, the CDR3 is TGTGCCAGCAGCGATCCGGGACAGGGGGCAATAGGCTACACCTTC.

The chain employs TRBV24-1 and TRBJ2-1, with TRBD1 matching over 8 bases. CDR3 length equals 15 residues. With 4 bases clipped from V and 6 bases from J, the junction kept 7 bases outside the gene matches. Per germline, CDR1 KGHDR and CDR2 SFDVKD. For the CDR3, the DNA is TGTGCCACCAGTGAGCAGGGGGCGAGTAGCAATGAGCAGTTCTTC. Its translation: CATSEQGASSNEQFF.

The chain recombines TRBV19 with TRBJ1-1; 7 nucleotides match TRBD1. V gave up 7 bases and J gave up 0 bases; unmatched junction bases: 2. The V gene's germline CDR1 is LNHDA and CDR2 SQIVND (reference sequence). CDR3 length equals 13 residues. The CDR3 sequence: CASMGQLNTEAFF. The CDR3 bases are TGTGCCAGTATGGGACAGTTGAACACTGAAGCTTTCTTT. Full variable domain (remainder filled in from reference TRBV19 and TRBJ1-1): DGGITQSPKYLFRKEGQNVTLSCEQNLNHDAMYWYRQDPGQGLRLIYYSQIVNDFQKGDIAEGYSVSREKKESFPLTVTSAQKNPTAFYLCASMGQLNTEAFFGQGTRLTVV.

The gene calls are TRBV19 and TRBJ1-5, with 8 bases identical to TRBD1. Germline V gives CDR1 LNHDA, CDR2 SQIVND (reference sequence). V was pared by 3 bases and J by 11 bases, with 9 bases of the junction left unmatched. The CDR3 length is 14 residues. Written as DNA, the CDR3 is TGTGCCAGTAGTATCGGGACAGGTAGGACTTCCCAGCATTTT. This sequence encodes CASSIGTGRTSQHF. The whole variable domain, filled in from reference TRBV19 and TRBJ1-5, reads DGGITQSPKYLFRKEGQNVTLSCEQNLNHDAMYWYRQDPGQGLRLIYYSQIVNDFQKGDIAEGYSVSREKKESFPLTVTSAQKNPTAFYLCASSIGTGRTSQHFGDGTRLSIL.

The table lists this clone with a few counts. The CDR3 region has the DNA TGCGCCAGCAGCCGCGGGACAGATCTTGAAAAACTGTTTTTT. It codes for CASSRGTDLEKLFF. The chain combines TRBV4-1 with TRBJ1-4; 7 nucleotides agree with TRBD1. With 4 bases clipped from V and 7 bases from J, the junction kept 6 bases outside the gene matches. The germline V gene encodes CDR1 MGHRA and CDR2 YSYEKL. This CDR3 region has 14 residues.

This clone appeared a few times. For the CDR3, the DNA is TGTGCCAGCAGCCAAGAAGAGGGGTGGACAGGGTCTGTCTATGGCTACACCTTC. It codes for CASSQEEGWTGSVYGYTF. V and J are TRBV3-1 (or the pseudogene TRBV3-2) and TRBJ1-2; 8 bases align to TRBD1. The germline CDR1 and CDR2 sequences are LGHDT and YNNKEL (reference sequence). The junction had 13 bases not matched to a gene; V was cut back by 0 bases and J by 4 bases. This CDR3 contains 18 residues.

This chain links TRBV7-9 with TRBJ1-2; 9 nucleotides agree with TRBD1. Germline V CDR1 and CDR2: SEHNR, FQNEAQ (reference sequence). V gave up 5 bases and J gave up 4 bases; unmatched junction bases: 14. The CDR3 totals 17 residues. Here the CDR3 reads CASSADLVQGAVYGYTF. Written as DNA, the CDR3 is TGTGCCAGCAGCGCCGACTTAGTACAGGGGGCGGTCTATGGCTACACCTTC.

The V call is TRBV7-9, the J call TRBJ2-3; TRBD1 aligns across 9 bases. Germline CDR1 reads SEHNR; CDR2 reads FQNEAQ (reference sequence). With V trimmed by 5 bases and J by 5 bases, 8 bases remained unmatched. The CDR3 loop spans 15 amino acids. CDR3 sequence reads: CASSRTGGQLDTQYF. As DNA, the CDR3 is TGTGCCAGCAGCCGAACAGGGGGCCAATTAGATACGCAGTATTTT.

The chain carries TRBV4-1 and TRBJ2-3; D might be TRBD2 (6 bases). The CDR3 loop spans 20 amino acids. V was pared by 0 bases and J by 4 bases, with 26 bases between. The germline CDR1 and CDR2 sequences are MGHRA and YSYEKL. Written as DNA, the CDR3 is TGCGCCAGCAGCCAAGATCTGTCGTCGGGGCGGAGTTGGAGGGCAGATACGCAGTATTTT. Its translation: CASSQDLSSGRSWRADTQYF.

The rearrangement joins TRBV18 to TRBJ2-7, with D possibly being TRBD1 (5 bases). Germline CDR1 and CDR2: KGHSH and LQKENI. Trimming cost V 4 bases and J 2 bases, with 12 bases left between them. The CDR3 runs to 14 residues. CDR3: CASSRGGATYEQYF. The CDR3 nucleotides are TGTGCCAGCTCACGAGGTGGGGCCACCTACGAGCAGTACTTC.

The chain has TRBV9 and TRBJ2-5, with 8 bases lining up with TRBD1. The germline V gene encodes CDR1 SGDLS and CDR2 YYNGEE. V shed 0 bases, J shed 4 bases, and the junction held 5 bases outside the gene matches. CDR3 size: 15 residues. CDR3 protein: CASSVAARGRETQYF. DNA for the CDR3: TGTGCCAGCAGCGTAGCGGCCAGGGGGCGAGAGACCCAGTACTTC. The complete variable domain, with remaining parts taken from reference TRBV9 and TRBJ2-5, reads DSGVTQTPKHLITATGQRVTLRCSPRSGDLSVYWYQQSLDQGLQFLIQYYNGEERAKGNILERFSAQQFPDLHSELNLSSLELGDSALYFCASSVAARGRETQYFGPGTRLLVL.

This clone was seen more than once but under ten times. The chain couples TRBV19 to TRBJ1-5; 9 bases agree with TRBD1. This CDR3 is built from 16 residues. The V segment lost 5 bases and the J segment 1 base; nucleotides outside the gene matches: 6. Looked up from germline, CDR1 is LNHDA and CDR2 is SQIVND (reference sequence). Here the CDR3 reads CASSPQGQGSNQPQHF. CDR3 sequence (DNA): TGTGCCAGTAGTCCTCAAGGACAGGGGAGCAATCAGCCCCAGCATTTT.

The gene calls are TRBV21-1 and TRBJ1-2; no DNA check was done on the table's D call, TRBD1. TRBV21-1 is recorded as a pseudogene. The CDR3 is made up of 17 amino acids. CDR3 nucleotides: TGTGCCAGCAGCAAATGCGGCAGGGGGCTCCACCCCTATGGCTACACCTTC. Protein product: CASSKCGRGLHPYGYTF.

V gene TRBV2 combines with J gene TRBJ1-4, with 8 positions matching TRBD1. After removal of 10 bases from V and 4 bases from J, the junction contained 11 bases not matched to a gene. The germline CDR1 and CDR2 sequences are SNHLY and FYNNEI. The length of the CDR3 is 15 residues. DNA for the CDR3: TGTGCCACCAACATGGGACAGGCGGATAATGAAAAACTGTTTTTT. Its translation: CATNMGQADNEKLFF.

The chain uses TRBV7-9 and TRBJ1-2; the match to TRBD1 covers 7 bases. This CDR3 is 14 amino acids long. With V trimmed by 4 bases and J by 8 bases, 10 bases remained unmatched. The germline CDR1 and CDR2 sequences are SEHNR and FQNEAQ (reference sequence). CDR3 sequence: CASSSEGASNGYTF. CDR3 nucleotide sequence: TGTGCCAGCAGCTCGGAGGGGGCCTCGAACGGCTACACCTTC. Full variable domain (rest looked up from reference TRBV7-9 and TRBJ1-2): DTGVSQNPRHKITKRGQNVTFRCDPISEHNRLYWYRQTLGQGPEFLTYFQNEAQLEKSRLLSDRFSAERPKGSFSTLEIQRTEQGDSAMYLCASSSEGASNGYTFGSGTRLTVV.

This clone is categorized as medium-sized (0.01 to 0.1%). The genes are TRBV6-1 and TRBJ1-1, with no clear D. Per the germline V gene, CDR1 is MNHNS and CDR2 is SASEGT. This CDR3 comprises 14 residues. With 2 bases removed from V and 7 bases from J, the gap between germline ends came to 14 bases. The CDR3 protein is CASSERGPGGEAFF. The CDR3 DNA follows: TGTGCCAGCAGTGAACGGGGTCCAGGAGGTGAAGCTTTCTTT.

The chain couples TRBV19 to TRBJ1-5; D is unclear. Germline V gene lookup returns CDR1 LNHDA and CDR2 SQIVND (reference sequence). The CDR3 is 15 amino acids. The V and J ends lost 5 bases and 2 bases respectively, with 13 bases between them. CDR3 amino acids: CASSPGGSGNQPQHF. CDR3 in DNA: TGTGCCAGTAGTCCAGGAGGGAGCGGCAATCAGCCCCAGCATTTT.

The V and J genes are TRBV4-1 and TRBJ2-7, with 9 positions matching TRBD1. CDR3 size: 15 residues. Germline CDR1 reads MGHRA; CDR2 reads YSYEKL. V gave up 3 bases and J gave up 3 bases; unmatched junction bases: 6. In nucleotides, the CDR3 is TGCGCCAGCAGCCAGACCGGGACAGGGATCTACGAGCAGTACTTC. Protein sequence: CASSQTGTGIYEQYF.

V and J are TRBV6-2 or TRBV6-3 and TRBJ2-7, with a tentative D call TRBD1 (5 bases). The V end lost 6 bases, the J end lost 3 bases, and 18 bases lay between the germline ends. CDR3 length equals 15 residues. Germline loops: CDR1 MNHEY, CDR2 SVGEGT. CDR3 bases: TGTGCCAGCAGCCCAAGGGGCGGTGGGGACTACGAGCAGTACTTC. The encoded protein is CASSPRGGGDYEQYF.

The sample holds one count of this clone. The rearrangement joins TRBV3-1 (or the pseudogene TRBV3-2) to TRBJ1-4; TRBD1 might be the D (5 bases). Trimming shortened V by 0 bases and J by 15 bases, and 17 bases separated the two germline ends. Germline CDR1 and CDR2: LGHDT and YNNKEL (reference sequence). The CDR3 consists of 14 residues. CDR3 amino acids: CASSQDRQPGGVFF. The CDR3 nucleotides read TGTGCCAGCAGCCAAGATCGACAGCCCGGGGGGGTGTTTTTT.

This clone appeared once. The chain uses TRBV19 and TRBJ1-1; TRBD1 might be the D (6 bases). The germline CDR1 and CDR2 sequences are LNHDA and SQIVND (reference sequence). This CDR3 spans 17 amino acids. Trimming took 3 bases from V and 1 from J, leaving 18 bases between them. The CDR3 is CASSIPPTGRGNTEAFF. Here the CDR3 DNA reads TGTGCCAGTAGTATTCCCCCGACAGGCCGGGGGAACACTGAAGCTTTCTTT.